The 27 T cell receptor beta chains below were found in one sample sequenced in a study of shared clonotypes between healthy human individuals. Clones were sequenced by immunoSEQ multiplex PCR, and TCRdb holds only the in-frame ones, with some missing. The top ten hold roughly 0.36% of the sample, which has around 2.5 million clones, roughly 93% seen once. The sample consisted of naive CD4+ T cells from PBMCs. Specified subset: CD45RA+ positively selected. These TCRs come from a man aged 18 to 35 in good health. Some clones in this sample may be carry-over from other donors' samples.

The chain carries TRBV27 and TRBJ1-4; 8 nucleotides agree with TRBD1. Germline CDR1 and CDR2: MNHEY and SMNVEV (reference sequence). The J segment lost 5 bases and the V segment lost 0 bases, leaving 2 bases of the junction unmatched. This CDR3 is built from 15 residues. The CDR3 region is CASSLSAGGNEKLFF. The CDR3 nucleotides are TGTGCCAGCAGTTTATCCGCAGGGGGCAATGAAAAACTGTTTTTT. The full variable domain, in which reference TRBV27 and TRBJ1-4 provide the parts outside the CDR3, is EAQVTQNPRYLITVTGKKLTVTCSQNMNHEYMSWYRQDPGLGLRQIYYSMNVEVTDKGDVPEGYKVSRKEKRNFPLILESPSPNQTSLYFCASSLSAGGNEKLFFGSGTQLSVL.

The V gene is TRBV29-1, the J gene TRBJ2-5, with D perhaps TRBD1 or TRBD2 (6 bases each). V lost 5 bases to trimming and J lost 4 bases, with 11 bases between them. Germline CDR1 reads SQVTM; CDR2 reads ANQGSEA. The CDR3 spans 12 residues. This CDR3 is CSVSPGAETQYF. The CDR3, as DNA: TGCAGCGTTAGTCCGGGGGCAGAGACCCAGTACTTC. Variable domain in full (rest from reference TRBV29-1 and TRBJ2-5): SAVISQKPSRDICQRGTSLTIQCQVDSQVTMMFWYRQQPGQSLTLIATANQGSEATYESGFVIDKFPISRPNLTFSTLTVSNMSPEDSSIYLCSVSPGAETQYFGPGTRLLVL.

The V call is TRBV10-3, the J call TRBJ2-5; TRBD1 aligns across 7 bases. V trimming: 3 bases; J trimming: 5 bases; junction bases outside the gene matches: 12. CDR3 length: 16 amino acids. The germline V gene encodes CDR1 ENHRY and CDR2 SYGVKD. The CDR3 DNA reads TGTGCCATCAGTGATCCCACACAGGGGAAGCTGGAGACCCAGTACTTC. Translation gives CAISDPTQGKLETQYF.

The chain couples TRBV27 to TRBJ2-4; D gene unclear. The CDR3 is 16 amino acids. Germline V CDR1 and CDR2: MNHEY, SMNVEV (reference sequence). V was pared by 0 bases and J by 5 bases, with 14 bases between. CDR3 sequence: CASSLSLGFGQNIQYF. DNA of the CDR3: TGTGCCAGCAGTTTATCTTTGGGGTTCGGTCAAAACATTCAGTACTTC.

This sequence joins TRBV28 and TRBJ1-2; D is ambiguous. CDR1 and CDR2 (germline): MDHEN, SYDVKM. This CDR3 has 16 amino acids. The ends were cut back, 3 bases at V and 0 bases at J, with 14 bases in the middle. The CDR3, as DNA: TGTGCCAGCAGTTTCCCCGGGATCCTAGCTAACTATGGCTACACCTTC. Residues: CASSFPGILANYGYTF.

The chain links TRBV6-6 to TRBJ1-1; D not certain. This CDR3 has 14 residues. Germline V gene lookup returns CDR1 MNHNY and CDR2 SVGAGI (reference sequence). V was cut by 2 bases and J by 6 bases, with 13 bases left in between. CDR3 in amino acids: CASSYAGSASEAFF. Written as DNA, the CDR3 is TGTGCCAGCAGTTACGCCGGCAGCGCATCTGAAGCTTTCTTT.

V and J are TRBV5-1 and TRBJ2-7; perhaps TRBD2 as D (6 bases). V was shortened by 4 bases and J by 0 bases, with 14 bases between the two germline ends. Germline V gene data show CDR1 as SGHRS and CDR2 as YFSETQ. CDR3 length: 15 amino acids. The CDR3 sequence: CASSPGLMSSYEQYF. As DNA, the CDR3 is TGCGCCAGCAGCCCGGGACTCATGAGCTCCTACGAGCAGTACTTC.

The V and J genes are TRBV5-8 and TRBJ1-1; TRBD1 matches 8 bases. The germline V gene has CDR1 SGHTS and CDR2 YDEGEE. With V trimmed by 5 bases and J by 4 bases, 7 bases remained unmatched. This CDR3 region has 14 residues. This CDR3 reads CASSFTGGSTEAFF. The DNA for the CDR3 is TGTGCCAGCAGTTTTACAGGGGGGAGCACTGAAGCTTTCTTT.

On this clone itself: One junction end disagrees with the germline gene, perhaps due to a read error. The sample carries other DNA sequences with the same CDR3. The rearrangement uses TRBV6-5 and TRBJ1-1; D uncertain. This CDR3 spans 11 amino acids. The germline gives CDR1 MNHEY, CDR2 SVGAGI. CDR3 bases: TGTGCTAGCAGAGGGTTCACTGAAGCTTTCTTT. It is translated as CASRGFTEAFF.

Notes on this clone: Distinct nucleotide sequences in the sample also encode this CDR3. The DNA for the CDR3 is TGTGCCAGCAGTTTATTAGGGGGCGGTTCCTACGAGCAGTACTTC. Translated: CASSLLGGGSYEQYF. V is TRBV27 and J is TRBJ2-7; 7 bases are shared with TRBD1. This CDR3 contains 15 residues. Germline CDR1 MNHEY, CDR2 SMNVEV (reference sequence). V lost 1 base to trimming and J lost 1 base; unmatched junction nucleotides: 4.

The rearrangement links TRBV10-1 to TRBJ2-1; D remains ambiguous. Germline CDR1 is WNHNN and CDR2 is SYGVQD (reference sequence). CDR3 length: 14 residues. Deletions cut 8 bases from V and 0 bases from J, with 11 bases between. CDR3 protein: CASSRRISYNEQFF. In DNA, the CDR3 is TGCGCCAGCTCCCGCAGGATCTCCTACAATGAGCAGTTCTTC.

This clone was recorded once. V is TRBV19 and J is TRBJ2-7, with a possible D match to TRBD1 (5 bases). V gave up 1 base and J gave up 6 bases, with 10 bases separating them. The CDR3 runs to 13 residues. The V gene's germline CDR1 is LNHDA and CDR2 SQIVND (reference sequence). This CDR3 is CASSIVIRGEQYF. CDR3 sequence (DNA): TGTGCCAGTAGTATAGTTATAAGGGGCGAGCAGTACTTC.

The V and J genes are TRBV25-1 and TRBJ1-1; the D gene is possibly TRBD1 (5 bases). This CDR3 is built from 16 residues. The V end was cut by 2 bases, the J end by 1 base, with 14 bases between. The germline V gene has CDR1 MGHDK and CDR2 SYGVNS. The CDR3 DNA follows: TGTGCCAGCAGTGAAGGGGGGTCTGGACCGAACACTGAAGCTTTCTTT. It specifies CASSEGGSGPNTEAFF.

The chain links TRBV7-3 to TRBJ2-1; TRBD2 is a possible D gene (6 bases). The germline V gene has CDR1 SGHTA and CDR2 FQGTGA. The CDR3 consists of 16 residues. V was shortened by 6 bases and J by 1 base, with 16 bases between the two germline ends. Here the CDR3 reads CASSPSIAESYNEQFF. CDR3 DNA: TGTGCCAGCAGTCCCTCGATAGCGGAATCCTACAATGAGCAGTTCTTC.

The chain employs TRBV27 and TRBJ2-1, with 7 bases that match TRBD1. Germline V gene lookup returns CDR1 MNHEY and CDR2 SMNVEV (reference sequence). The CDR3 loop spans 20 amino acids. V was pared by 1 base and J by 7 bases, with 22 bases of the junction left unmatched. CDR3 DNA sequence: TGTGCCAGCAGTTTATGGGGGTCGTCTCCCGACAGGGTTACGGGGAATGAGCAGTTCTTC. Its protein is CASSLWGSSPDRVTGNEQFF.

The chain employs TRBV10-3 and TRBJ2-3; tentatively, D is TRBD2 (6 bases). From germline, CDR1 is ENHRY and CDR2 SYGVKD. The germline V and J ends were trimmed by 0 bases and 0 bases, with 10 bases remaining between them. The CDR3 consists of 16 residues. The CDR3 nucleotides are TGTGCCATCAGTGAGTCCGAGCGGGCTAGCACAGATACGCAGTATTTT. The encoded protein is CAISESERASTDTQYF.

The V and J genes are TRBV19 and TRBJ1-5; maybe TRBD1 (6 bases). CDR3 size: 13 residues. Deletions cut 6 bases from V and 6 bases from J, with 12 bases between. Per the germline V gene, CDR1 is LNHDA and CDR2 is SQIVND (reference sequence). This chain's CDR3 is CASRDSRGQPQHF. CDR3 coding DNA: TGTGCCAGTAGGGACAGCCGCGGTCAGCCCCAGCATTTT.

The genes are TRBV30 and TRBJ2-2; D gene ambiguous. This CDR3 spans 14 amino acids. V was shortened by 3 bases and J by 2 bases, with 10 bases between the two germline ends. The V gene's germline CDR1 is GTSNPN and CDR2 SVGIG (reference sequence). The chain's CDR3 is CAWRQTDNTGELFF. The CDR3 region has the DNA TGTGCCTGGAGACAAACTGACAACACCGGGGAGCTGTTTTTT.

This clone was observed a handful of times. The chain combines TRBV18 with TRBJ1-1; D is undetermined. The CDR3 contains 15 residues. The ends were cut back, 4 bases at V and 5 bases at J, with 17 bases in the middle. CDR1 KGHSH and CDR2 LQKENI come from the germline V gene. The chain's CDR3 is CASSLTKGLGTEAFF. The CDR3, as DNA: TGTGCCAGCTCACTAACAAAAGGGCTAGGGACTGAAGCTTTCTTT.

The gene calls are TRBV7-2 and TRBJ1-2; perhaps TRBD1 as D (6 bases). The CDR3 is made up of 15 amino acids. The ends were cut back, 5 bases at V and 8 bases at J, with 21 bases in the middle. CDR1 is SGHTA, CDR2 FQGNSA, per germline. CDR3 loop: CASSTRTASTIGYTF. The DNA for the CDR3 is TGTGCCAGCAGCACCCGGACAGCCTCAACTATCGGCTACACCTTC.

V gene TRBV4-1 combines with J gene TRBJ2-5, with D unresolved. V lost 4 bases and J lost 3, with 9 bases in between. Germline CDR1 and CDR2: MGHRA and YSYEKL. The CDR3 totals 13 residues. The chain's CDR3 is CASSRAVKETQYF. Written as DNA, the CDR3 is TGCGCCAGCAGCCGGGCGGTTAAAGAGACCCAGTACTTC.

About this clone itself: A read error may produce the germline difference seen at one junction end. V is TRBV7-9 and J is TRBJ1-2, with D perhaps TRBD1 (5 bases). From germline, CDR1 is SEHNR and CDR2 FQNEAQ (reference sequence). The CDR3 has 13 amino acids. The CDR3 region has the DNA TGTGCCAGCAGCTTAGACAGGAACTATAGCTACACCTTC. This sequence encodes CASSLDRNYSYTF.

The gene calls are TRBV6-1 and TRBJ2-1, with TRBD2 as a possible D gene (5 bases). The CDR3 has 15 amino acids. The V and J ends lost 7 bases and 10 bases respectively, with 23 bases between them. Germline CDR1 is MNHNS and CDR2 is SASEGT. The CDR3, as DNA: TGTGCCAGCATCACAGTTCAGATAGAGGGTGGAGAGCAGTTCTTC. The encoded protein is CASITVQIEGGEQFF.

The chain uses TRBV23-1 and TRBJ2-2, with TRBD2 matching over 7 bases. TRBV23-1 is an open reading frame whose function is uncertain. J lost 6 bases, V lost 2 bases, and 6 bases had no gene match. CDR3 length: 15 amino acids. CDR3 sequence: CASSQPRGYAGELFF. DNA of the CDR3: TGCGCCAGCAGTCAACCGCGGGGGTACGCCGGGGAGCTGTTTTTT.

The gene calls are TRBV15 and TRBJ1-4, with D perhaps matching TRBD1 (6 bases). The germline V gene has CDR1 LNHNV and CDR2 YYDKDF (reference sequence). Trimming took off 1 base at V and 5 bases at J, with 8 bases between the two ends. This CDR3 has 14 residues. As DNA, the CDR3 is TGTGCCACCAGCAGAGGCAGGGGAAATGAAAAACTGTTTTTT. Translated, it gives CATSRGRGNEKLFF.

A single count supports this clone. The CDR3 sequence is CASSSGQGAKNIQYF. In DNA form, the CDR3 reads TGTGCCAGCTCTTCGGGACAGGGAGCTAAAAACATTCAGTACTTC. This sequence joins TRBV18 and TRBJ2-4, with 9 bases that match TRBD1. V lost 6 bases, J lost 4 bases, and 7 bases stayed unmatched. Germline V CDR1 and CDR2: KGHSH, LQKENI. This CDR3 region has 15 residues.

The rearrangement uses TRBV19 and TRBJ2-7, with 14 bases aligning to TRBD2. V trimming: 6 bases; J trimming: 3 bases; junction bases outside the gene matches: 7. Germline V gene sequence: CDR1 LNHDA, CDR2 SQIVND (reference sequence). The CDR3 contains 16 residues. The CDR3 nucleotides are TGTGCCAGTAGATACTCCGGGACTAGCGGGAGCTACGAGCAGTACTTC. Translating gives CASRYSGTSGSYEQYF.